The 2 T cell receptor beta chains below come from one sample, sequenced in a study of cytomegalovirus exposure and HLA in healthy donors. Primers included in the PCR were 60 Vbeta and 13 Jbeta primers. Produced via immunoSEQ multiplex PCR; TCRdb's table is partial and in-frame only. Altogether approximately 120,000 clones are present, roughly 75% being singletons, with the ten largest covering 2.5% to 3.5%. Sequencing used PBMCs. Source of these receptors: a woman in her forties or fifties in good health and CMV-seronegative.

This clone was recorded once. The rearrangement joins TRBV19 to TRBJ1-2; D is possibly TRBD1 (6 bases). Trimming took 2 bases from V and 6 from J, leaving 13 bases between them. Looked up from germline, CDR1 is LNHDA and CDR2 is SQIVND (reference sequence). The CDR3 runs 14 residues. CDR3 coding DNA: TGTGCCAGTAGTATACCGGCAGGGGAGAATGGCTACACCTTC. Protein product: CASSIPAGENGYTF.

This chain links TRBV29-1 with TRBJ2-2; D might be TRBD2 (5 bases). CDR3 length: 13 amino acids. Germline V lookup: CDR1 SQVTM, CDR2 ANQGSEA. V was trimmed by 6 bases and J by 7 bases, leaving 15 bases between them. CDR3: CSVGFSSNGELFF. CDR3 nucleotides: TGCAGCGTGGGTTTTTCTAGCAACGGGGAGCTGTTTTTT.